The 28 T cell receptor beta chains below were found in one sample sequenced in a study of early T cells in non-severe SARS-CoV-2 infection. TCRdb reprocessed the 5' RACE reads with MiXCR, giving one entry per CDR3 protein. The sample contains roughly 81,000 distinct CDR3 sequences, about an eighth of which appear only once. The sample was whole blood. The receptor set was obtained from an adult who was a healthcare worker with PCR-confirmed SARS-CoV-2 infection or an uninfected control (not recorded which).

This clonotype was picked up many times. The chain links TRBV5-1 to TRBJ2-5; D may be TRBD1 or TRBD2 (6 bases each). V was trimmed by 3 bases and J by 1 base, leaving 22 bases between them. The CDR3 loop spans 18 amino acids. Germline V CDR1 and CDR2: SGHRS, YFSETQ. The CDR3 reads CASSSRLGARRGQETQYF. CDR3 nucleotide sequence: TGCGCCAGCAGCTCCCGCTTGGGGGCCCGGCGGGGCCAAGAGACCCAGTACTTC.

This chain's CDR3 is CASSWTGLNEQFF. Written as DNA, the CDR3 is TGTGCCAGCAGCTGGACAGGGCTAAATGAGCAGTTCTTC. This chain connects TRBV6-2 or TRBV6-3 to TRBJ2-1, with 8 positions matching TRBD1. This CDR3 has 13 amino acids. Germline CDR1 is MNHEY and CDR2 is SVGEGT. J lost 7 bases, V lost 6 bases, and 5 bases had no gene match.

This clonotype came up many times. The rearrangement uses TRBV5-4 and TRBJ2-1; 9 nucleotides align to TRBD2. The CDR3 length is 15 residues. Germline V CDR1 and CDR2: SGHNT, YYREEE (reference sequence). V was pared by 5 bases and J by 0 bases, with 3 bases of the junction left unmatched. This CDR3 is CASRGREGSYNEQFF. CDR3 bases: TGTGCCAGCAGGGGGCGGGAGGGCTCCTACAATGAGCAGTTCTTC.

This clonotype was counted at least ten times. The chain employs TRBV18 and TRBJ2-4; TRBD2 matches 14 bases. The CDR3 is made up of 19 amino acids. Germline values: CDR1 KGHSH, CDR2 LQKENI. Trimming at V came to 3 bases and at J to 0 bases, leaving 7 bases not matched to a gene. The CDR3 protein is CASSPLGLAGGVAKNIQYF. DNA of the CDR3: TGTGCCAGCTCACCTTTAGGACTAGCGGGAGGCGTAGCCAAAAACATTCAGTACTTC.

The rearrangement uses TRBV27 and TRBJ1-5; D gene unclear. Looked up from germline, CDR1 is MNHEY and CDR2 is SMNVEV (reference sequence). V lost 3 bases, J lost 4 bases, and 7 bases lay in between. This CDR3 contains 13 residues. CDR3 loop: CASSFRGNQPQHF. The CDR3 DNA follows: TGTGCCAGCAGTTTTCGAGGGAATCAGCCCCAGCATTTT.

This clonotype was detected many times. The chain is built from TRBV5-1 and TRBJ1-1, with D unclear. Germline values: CDR1 SGHRS, CDR2 YFSETQ. CDR3 length: 14 residues. The V gene lost 2 bases and the J gene lost 4 bases, with 12 bases spanning the gap. CDR3 in DNA: TGCGCCAGCAGCTTCCCCATAGAGGGCACTGAAGCTTTCTTT. It codes for CASSFPIEGTEAFF.

There are many counts of this clonotype. This chain connects TRBV7-6 to TRBJ2-3; 8 nucleotides line up with TRBD1. The junction had 1 base not matched to a gene; V was cut back by 4 bases and J by 1 base. Germline loops: CDR1 SGHVS, CDR2 FNYEAQ. CDR3 length equals 14 residues. CDR3 sequence (DNA): TGTGCCAGCAGCTCGGACAGGGGCACAGATACGCAGTATTTT. Encoded protein: CASSSDRGTDTQYF.

This clonotype was counted ten times or more. The V gene is TRBV6-5, the J gene TRBJ1-4; a weak D match, TRBD1 (5 bases). Trimming took off 1 base at V and 2 bases at J, with 11 bases between the two ends. The germline gives CDR1 MNHEY, CDR2 SVGAGI. The CDR3 contains 16 residues. The CDR3 loop reads CASSYLPRVTNEKLFF. CDR3 bases: TGTGCCAGCAGTTACTTACCCAGGGTTACTAATGAAAAACTGTTTTTT.

This clonotype was detected many times. This sequence joins TRBV12-2 and TRBJ2-5. TRBV12-2 constitutes a pseudogene. This CDR3 is 16 amino acids long. The CDR3 nucleotides read TGTGCAAGTCGCTTAGCCCTAGTATGGGTGCAAGAGACCCAGTACTTC. This sequence encodes CASRLALVWVQETQYF.

This clonotype was observed many times. The chain uses TRBV7-6 and TRBJ1-6, with 7 bases lining up with TRBD1. Germline lookup yields CDR1 SGHVS and CDR2 FNYEAQ. This CDR3 region has 14 residues. V was clipped by 2 bases and J by 8 bases; unmatched bases: 3. The CDR3 DNA sequence: TGTGCCAGCAGCTTACAGGGGGATCATTCACCCCTCCACTTT. Its translation: CASSLQGDHSPLHF.

A few counts support this clonotype. The chain recombines TRBV5-5 with TRBJ1-1, with D perhaps TRBD1 (5 bases). V lost 0 bases and J lost 2, with 14 bases in between. This CDR3 has 16 amino acids. Germline CDR1 reads SGHKS; CDR2 reads YYEKEE (reference sequence). This CDR3 reads CASSLAGLGINTEAFF. CDR3 nucleotides: TGTGCCAGCAGCTTGGCAGGGTTGGGCATCAACACTGAAGCTTTCTTT.

There are many counts of this clonotype. J is TRBJ2-1 and V is TRBV19; 8 bases map to TRBD1. The J segment lost 6 bases and the V segment lost 1 base, leaving 8 bases of the junction unmatched. Per germline, CDR1 LNHDA and CDR2 SQIVND (reference sequence). The length of the CDR3 is 16 residues. This CDR3 is CASSIVGTGLGNEQFF. DNA for the CDR3: TGTGCCAGTAGTATAGTTGGGACAGGACTTGGCAATGAGCAGTTCTTC.

In its sample, this clonotype was seen many times. The J gene is TRBJ2-7, the V gene TRBV18, with 11 bases lining up with TRBD1. CDR3 length: 13 amino acids. V lost 7 bases to trimming and J lost 6 bases; unmatched junction nucleotides: 5. Per germline, CDR1 KGHSH and CDR2 LQKENI. The CDR3 reads CASYSGTGGEQYF. The DNA for the CDR3 is TGTGCCAGCTATTCCGGGACAGGGGGCGAGCAGTACTTC.

The chain joins TRBV6-5 to TRBJ1-1, with no clear D. The CDR3 has 14 amino acids. Germline CDR1 is MNHEY and CDR2 is SVGAGI. V was pared by 5 bases and J by 4 bases, with 14 bases between. CDR3 sequence (DNA): TGTGCCAGCAGTCCTAGGGATGTAGGCACTGAAGCTTTCTTT. Protein: CASSPRDVGTEAFF.

The genes are TRBV6-5 and TRBJ2-2; 14 bases map to TRBD2. Per the germline V gene, CDR1 is MNHEY and CDR2 is SVGAGI. CDR3 length: 18 residues. The J segment lost 3 bases and the V segment lost 6 bases, leaving 9 bases of the junction unmatched. This CDR3 is CASRKGTSGRQYTGELFF. CDR3 coding DNA: TGTGCCAGCAGAAAAGGGACTAGCGGGAGACAATACACCGGGGAGCTGTTTTTT.

Only a few counts were recorded for this clonotype. This sequence joins TRBV5-1 and TRBJ2-1, with 11 bases that match TRBD2. The CDR3 has 14 amino acids. V shed 5 bases, J shed 3 bases, and the junction held 1 base outside the gene matches. The V gene's germline CDR1 is SGHRS and CDR2 YFSETQ. As DNA, the CDR3 is TGCGCCAGCAGAACTAGCGGGAGCTACAATGAGCAGTTCTTC. This translates into CASRTSGSYNEQFF.

In its sample, this clonotype was seen many times. V and J are TRBV20-1 and TRBJ2-7, with 8 bases identical to TRBD2. V shed 5 bases, J shed 4 bases, and the junction held 10 bases outside the gene matches. Germline CDR1 is DFQATT and CDR2 is SNEGSKA (reference sequence). The CDR3 contains 14 residues. The CDR3 protein is CSALSGTRVYEQYF. As DNA, the CDR3 is TGCAGTGCTTTGTCTGGGACTAGGGTATACGAGCAGTACTTC.

This clonotype was detected many times. The rearrangement uses TRBV9 and TRBJ1-3, with D uncertain. The CDR3 is made up of 15 amino acids. V gave up 0 bases and J gave up 4 bases, with 11 bases separating them. Germline assignment: CDR1 SGDLS and CDR2 YYNGEE. The CDR3 DNA is TGTGCCAGCAGCGTAGCAGCAAGCTCAGGAAACACCATATATTTT. This gives the protein CASSVAASSGNTIYF.

This clonotype was found many times. The chain couples TRBV6-5 to TRBJ1-1; D is unresolved. Germline CDR1 MNHEY, CDR2 SVGAGI. Trimming pared 6 bases from V and 7 bases from J, leaving 18 bases between. The CDR3 has 14 residues. CDR3 sequence reads: CASSRAGPGNEAFF. In nucleotides, the CDR3 is TGTGCCAGCAGCCGGGCAGGACCCGGTAATGAAGCTTTCTTT.

This clonotype has ten or more counts. This sequence joins TRBV29-1 and TRBJ1-1, with TRBD1 matching over 8 bases. Trimming cost V 6 bases and J 5 bases; bases outside gene matches: 8. Germline CDR1 SQVTM, CDR2 ANQGSEA. The CDR3 spans 13 residues. The CDR3 sequence: CSVDTGGGTEAFF. The CDR3 bases are TGCAGCGTGGATACAGGGGGAGGGACTGAAGCTTTCTTT.

CDR3 amino acids: CASSSNIPGHRNTEAFF. The CDR3 bases are TGTGCCAGCAGCTCGAATATTCCGGGACATAGGAACACTGAAGCTTTCTTT. J is TRBJ1-1 and V is TRBV11-2; tentative D call: TRBD1 (6 bases). This CDR3 is built from 17 residues. Trimming removed 4 bases at V and 1 base at J, with 19 bases between. The germline CDR1 and CDR2 sequences are SGHAT and FQNNGV.

This clonotype was detected many times. The rearrangement joins TRBV20-1 to TRBJ2-1, with 7 positions matching TRBD2. The CDR3 has 13 residues. The germline gives CDR1 DFQATT, CDR2 SNEGSKA (reference sequence). The CDR3 bases are TGCAAAGGGGATGGCGGGAGATCCCATGAGCAGTTCTTC. It encodes CKGDGGRSHEQFF.

V gene TRBV5-1 combines with J gene TRBJ1-1; D is unclear. The length of the CDR3 is 15 residues. CDR1 and CDR2 from the germline V gene are SGHRS and YFSETQ. The V and J ends lost 6 bases and 1 base respectively, with 16 bases between them. The CDR3 sequence is CASTWGGSWNTEAFF. For the CDR3, the DNA is TGCGCCAGCACCTGGGGTGGCAGTTGGAACACTGAAGCTTTCTTT.

This clonotype was observed many times. V gene TRBV29-1 combines with J gene TRBJ2-7, with 9 nucleotides matching TRBD1. After removal of 7 bases from V and 4 bases from J, the junction contained 8 bases not matched to a gene. There are 13 residues in the CDR3. The germline gives CDR1 SQVTM, CDR2 ANQGSEA. This CDR3 reads CSATGTGTYEQYF. The CDR3 DNA follows: TGCAGCGCTACCGGGACAGGGACTTACGAGCAGTACTTC.

The chain links TRBV5-6 to TRBJ1-2; D gene ambiguous. The CDR3 extends over 13 amino acids. Germline-derived CDR1 and CDR2 are SGHDT and YYEEEE. V gave up 1 base and J gave up 4 bases, with 8 bases separating them. The DNA for the CDR3 is TGTGCCAGCAGCTTGTTCGGCGGCTATGGCTACACCTTC. This translates into CASSLFGGYGYTF.

This clonotype came up a few times. The chain carries TRBV27 and TRBJ2-7; D gene ambiguous. CDR1 MNHEY and CDR2 SMNVEV come from the germline V gene (reference sequence). The CDR3 covers 15 residues. V was pared by 1 base and J by 0 bases, with 10 bases between. The CDR3 DNA reads TGTGCCAGCAGTTTATACGGGCTTCGCTCCTACGAGCAGTACTTC. Protein sequence: CASSLYGLRSYEQYF.

The table lists this clonotype with a few counts. The chain links TRBV11-2 to TRBJ1-4; perhaps TRBD1 as D (5 bases). The CDR3 spans 17 residues. The germline CDR1 and CDR2 sequences are SGHAT and FQNNGV. The V and J ends lost 5 bases and 0 bases respectively, with 16 bases between them. This CDR3 reads CASSLGTDVATNEKLFF. The CDR3 region has the DNA TGTGCCAGCAGCCTCGGGACGGATGTTGCAACTAATGAAAAACTGTTTTTT.

This clonotype was seen at least ten times. The CDR3 coding sequence is TGCAGCGTTGAGAGGGGTAGGACAGATACGCAGTATTTT. It encodes CSVERGRTDTQYF. The chain couples TRBV29-1 to TRBJ2-3; D might be TRBD1 or TRBD2, each matching 5 bases. V was cut by 3 bases and J by 3 bases, with 10 bases left in between. The CDR3 totals 13 residues. The germline V gene encodes CDR1 SQVTM and CDR2 ANQGSEA.